This T cell receptor (beta chain) originates from a study of PD-L1 blockade in urothelial cancer. Study details: The median number of T cells present in blood samples was some 140,000.

Described time point: pretreatment peripheral blood. Germline CDR1 is SGHNT and CDR2 is YYREEE (reference sequence). Losses at the gene ends were 4 bases for V and 3 bases for J; bases not matched to a gene: 12. The CDR3 length is 18 residues. Generated by immunoSEQ multiplex PCR, the TCRdb table keeps only in-frame clones and is missing some. The sample has more than 15,000 clones, over 75% seen once. The receptor was isolated from a man between 65 and 80 years old with urothelial cancer. Here the sequenced sample was PBMCs, taken around atezolizumab (anti-PD-L1) treatment. V usage is TRBV5-4 and J usage is TRBJ2-7, with 14 nucleotides matching TRBD2. This chain's CDR3 is CASSAGTSGGPPIYEQYF. The CDR3 bases are TGTGCCAGCAGCGCCGGGACTAGCGGGGGCCCCCCGATCTACGAGCAGTACTTC.